The sequence of this T cell receptor beta chain was determined in a study of cytomegalovirus exposure and HLA in healthy donors. V dropped 2 bases and J dropped 6; count of bases not matched to a gene: 3. Germline values: CDR1 MNHEY, CDR2 SVGAGI. The CDR3 contains 14 residues. PCR employed 60 Vbeta and 13 Jbeta primers. TCRdb's copy holds only in-frame clones and misses some; the assay was immunoSEQ multiplex PCR. Of 43,000 or so clones listed, around three quarters are singletons. The sequencing input was PBMCs. The receptor's source is a man aged 25-40 years in good health and CMV-seronegative. The chain is built from TRBV6-5 and TRBJ1-1; 10 positions match TRBD1. The DNA of the CDR3 is TGTGCCAGCAGTTACGACAGGGGGCGGGCTGAAGCTTTCTTT. Its translation is CASSYDRGRAEAFF.